The 9 T cell receptor beta chains in this list originate from one sample, sequenced in a study of cytomegalovirus exposure and HLA in healthy donors. PCR amplification relied on 60 Vbeta primers (plus 13 Jbeta primers). Libraries were prepared by immunoSEQ multiplex PCR; TCRdb keeps only in-frame clonotypes and omits some of them. This table has more than 250,000 clones, 80% to 90% appearing once. Sequenced: PBMCs. The receptors originated from a woman younger than 30 in good health and CMV-seronegative.

Here the CDR3 DNA reads TGTGCCAGCCGGACAGGCAGGATGTCTGAAGGCTACACCTTC. This translates into CASRTGRMSEGYTF. The chain is built from TRBV7-2 and TRBJ1-2, with TRBD1 matching over 7 bases. Germline trimming cut 8 bases from V and 8 bases from J; bases unmatched to any gene: 14. Looked up from germline, CDR1 is SGHTA and CDR2 is FQGNSA. There are 14 residues in the CDR3.

The chain couples TRBV9 to TRBJ1-4; 9 positions agree with TRBD1. Germline values: CDR1 SGDLS, CDR2 YYNGEE. The length of the CDR3 is 15 residues. Trimming at V came to 1 base and at J to 8 bases, leaving 6 bases not matched to a gene. The CDR3 DNA sequence: TGTGCCAGCAGCGTAACAGGGGGCAAAGGGGAAAAACTGTTTTTT. Protein sequence: CASSVTGGKGEKLFF.

The gene calls are TRBV7-8 and TRBJ2-5; 7 bases line up with TRBD1. Germline loops: CDR1 SGHVS, CDR2 FQNEAQ. This CDR3 comprises 19 residues. Trimming cost V 5 bases and J 1 base; bases outside gene matches: 19. This CDR3 reads CASSPQPFRDSITQETQYF. DNA for the CDR3: TGTGCCAGCAGCCCCCAACCCTTCCGGGACAGCATTACCCAAGAGACCCAGTACTTC. The variable domain in full, with the rest retrieved from reference TRBV7-8 and TRBJ2-5, is GAGVSQSPRYKVAKRGQDVALRCDPISGHVSLFWYQQALGQGPEFLTYFQNEAQLDKSGLPSDRFFAERPEGSVSTLKIQRTQQEDSAVYLCASSPQPFRDSITQETQYFGPGTRLLVL.

The chain employs TRBV5-1 and TRBJ1-2, with no clear D. Germline V gene data show CDR1 as SGHRS and CDR2 as YFSETQ. The V and J ends lost 0 bases and 3 bases respectively, with 15 bases between them. The CDR3 is made up of 16 amino acids. The CDR3 nucleotides are TGCGCCAGCAGCTTGGCCTTCTCGGTAGACTACTATGGCTACACCTTC. Translated: CASSLAFSVDYYGYTF.

This chain's CDR3 is CASSFFTAMNTEAFF. CDR3 sequence (DNA): TGTGCCAGCAGCTTTTTTACAGCCATGAACACTGAAGCTTTCTTT. This sequence joins TRBV7-9 and TRBJ1-1; D not certain. From germline, CDR1 is SEHNR and CDR2 FQNEAQ (reference sequence). The ends were cut back, 3 bases at V and 0 bases at J, with 11 bases in the middle. The CDR3 loop spans 15 amino acids.

The chain has TRBV2 and TRBJ2-7; 8 bases agree with TRBD1. V shed 2 bases and J 4 bases; nucleotides not matched to a gene: 7. CDR1 and CDR2 from the germline V gene are SNHLY and FYNNEI. The CDR3 loop spans 15 amino acids. The CDR3 DNA is TGTGCCAGCAGTGAAACGCAGGGGGCTCCTTACGAGCAGTACTTC. It translates to CASSETQGAPYEQYF.

This rearrangement joins TRBV11-2 to TRBJ2-7; TRBD1 matches at 8 bases. The CDR3 has 14 residues. Germline trimming cut 5 bases from V and 3 bases from J; bases unmatched to any gene: 6. Germline V CDR1 and CDR2: SGHAT, FQNNGV. CDR3 in amino acids: CASSPQGVHYEQYF. The CDR3 DNA reads as TGTGCCAGCAGCCCACAGGGGGTCCACTACGAGCAGTACTTC.

Here the CDR3 reads CASRREDEQFF. The CDR3 DNA reads TGTGCCAGCAGACGGGAGGATGAGCAGTTCTTC. The V call is TRBV6-5, the J call TRBJ2-1; 7 bases map to TRBD2. There are 11 residues in the CDR3. Unmatched junction bases numbered 1, after V lost 6 bases and J lost 8 bases. Germline CDR1 reads MNHEY; CDR2 reads SVGAGI.

This clone was counted between two and nine times. The chain has TRBV30 and TRBJ1-2, with TRBD1 matching over 9 bases. V shed 3 bases, J shed 7 bases, and the junction held 15 bases outside the gene matches. The CDR3 consists of 16 residues. The germline V gene encodes CDR1 GTSNPN and CDR2 SVGIG (reference sequence). CDR3 in amino acids: CAWSPGQGSLKGGYTF. CDR3 bases: TGTGCCTGGAGCCCGGGACAGGGAAGTTTAAAAGGTGGCTACACCTTC.